This T cell receptor beta chain originates from a study of blood T cell repertoires in COVID-19 (TCRdb year 2020). For the wider study: Samples covering the acute and convalescent phases of COVID-19 were provided by collaborators in the United States, Italy and Spain. The material from the prospective study consisted of cDNA or gDNA derived from T cells, B-cell-depleted T cells, or PBMCs. Deeply sampled blood TCRbeta repertoires from subjects exposed to, actively infected with, or recovered from COVID-19 were included in the dataset. The repertoires were released in a freely available public database meant as a resource for research on the immune response to SARS-CoV-2. Samples came from the ongoing ImmuneRACE study (first 160 participants) plus 1,254 subjects from 6 global collaborators. Nearly every sample came with metadata listing a de-identified subject ID, COVID-19 status, age in years and sex. HLA class I and class II types, where available, came from metadata supplied by the sample provider rather than from assay-based typing. Broader findings and caveats from the paper: The amount of clinical and demographic metadata varied by source and participant and was provided uncurated.

TCRbeta CDR3 regions were amplified from genomic DNA by means of the immunoSEQ Assay, a bias-controlled multiplex PCR. Concerning the study's data processing: The number of nucleated cells in each sample was estimated by amplification of reference gene primers within the assay. To quantify the absolute abundance of each unique TCRbeta CDR3 rearrangement, sequence reads were collapsed and filtered. For each sample, productive Simpson clonality was calculated as the square root of Simpson's diversity index across productive rearrangements. TCRdb retrieved this table from immuneACCESS and kept in-frame rearrangements only. Not all clones are present; in checked studies, unresolved V genes account for under half, and no reason is known for the remainder. D and trimming were read from the DNA, whereas the V and J calls and clone size are those reported in that table. The sample table records under 400,000 clones; about 90% of these occur just once. Clones ranked in the top ten supply under 3% of the sample.

V gives up 2 bases and J gives up 5 bases, and the segment between their germline ends measures 7 bases. The germline V gene encodes CDR1 SEHNR and CDR2 FQNEAQ (reference sequence). The CDR3 spans 13 residues, from the cysteine through the phenylalanine. Only the CDR3 part of the read is kept: 39 bases, read in frame from the first base. In Seattle, one collaborating source enrolled patients while the infection was active and tracked those patients longitudinally over the course of disease. Whole blood was collected in K2EDTA tubes by collaborating institutions according to the institutions' own protocols. For TCRbeta analysis, collaborator samples were shipped as frozen whole blood, as isolated PBMCs, or as DNA extracted from either sample type. This clone was recorded only once. Its recognized antigen is unknown. No base quality values were provided; no much bigger clone lies one nucleotide off.

The chain is assembled from TRBV7-9 and TRBJ1-5, with no confidently assigned D gene. The sample comprised peripheral blood. This TCR was sampled from a woman in her thirties with COVID-19, enrolled during active disease. The CDR3 corresponds to CASSLWGDQPQHF. The base sequence is TGTGCCAGCAGCTTATGGGGAGATCAGCCCCAGCATTTT.